This T cell receptor beta chain is from a study of blood T cell repertoires in COVID-19. About the study: Italy, Spain and the United States were the sources of the convalescent and acute COVID-19 samples. PBMCs, B-cell-depleted T cells, or T cells were the source of the cDNA or gDNA that made up the material.

Per the original methods: Estimation of nucleated cell counts was performed using reference gene primer amplification. Sequencing was performed with immunoSEQ multiplex PCR; in TCRdb, only in-frame clones are kept and a portion is missing. That table is the source of V, J and clone size, and D and trimming were worked out from the DNA. The repertoire holds about 120,000 clones, roughly 89% seen once, with roughly 2.2% in the top ten. The CDR3 has 13 residues. The V end lost 0 bases, the J end lost 8 bases, and 10 bases lay between the germline ends. The germline gives CDR1 SGHAT, CDR2 FQNNGV. This TCR was recovered from a woman in her fifties or sixties with acute or convalescent COVID-19. The chain recombines TRBV11-2 with TRBJ1-2; D remains ambiguous. Material for sequencing was peripheral blood. CDR3 amino acids: CASSLESLAGYTF. Written as DNA, the CDR3 is TGTGCCAGCAGCTTAGAGTCACTTGCAGGCTACACCTTC.